A single T cell receptor beta chain is shown here with its context. The data are from a study of blood T cell repertoires in COVID-19. Whole-study context: From the United States, Italy and Spain came samples of acute and convalescent COVID-19. The analysed material was cDNA or gDNA that came from T cells, B-cell-depleted T cells, or PBMCs.

Source study methods: Reference gene primer amplification gave nucleated cell count estimates. Sequenced by immunoSEQ multiplex PCR; TCRdb stores in-frame clones only, minus some. V, J and clone size were drawn from that table, and D and trimming were deduced from the DNA. The sample holds about 110,000 clones; roughly 85% are singletons and the top ten take less than 2.5%. Per the germline V gene, CDR1 is SGHNT and CDR2 is YYREEE (reference sequence). Trimming removed 2 bases from V and 0 bases from J, with 18 bases in between. CDR3 size: 17 residues. The rearrangement links TRBV5-4 to TRBJ2-7, with D possibly being TRBD2 (5 bases). This receptor was identified in a human donor in a cohort sampled during active COVID-19. Sequences were obtained from peripheral blood. CDR3 DNA: TGTGCCAGCAGCTTTTTCGGGGTGTTGGGTAGCTCCTACGAGCAGTACTTC. It translates to CASSFFGVLGSSYEQYF.